This T cell receptor beta chain was identified in a study of response to subunit inactivated influenza vaccine. Study conclusions and caveats: Authors suggested that a seasonal influenza vaccination recruits few new T cells each time.

Regarding this clonotype: What it recognizes is unknown.

V lost 3 bases, J lost 0 bases, and 22 bases lay in between. The CDR3 loop spans 19 amino acids. The germline gives CDR1 SGHNT, CDR2 YYREEE (reference sequence). TCRdb independently ran MiXCR on the RT-PCR reads; one entry per CDR3 protein. The sample has under 950,000 distinct CDR3 sequences, about 20% seen once. J is TRBJ2-1 and V is TRBV5-4; possible D gene TRBD1, 5 bases. Sequences were derived from PBMCs from blood, sampled 5 days after vaccination. This TCR came from a man aged 45-65 years who received an inactivated influenza vaccine. The CDR3 DNA sequence: TGTGCCAGCAGCTCGTCCTCAGGGCCAACTCGCCTCTCCTACAATGAGCAGTTCTTC. It is translated as CASSSSSGPTRLSYNEQFF.